This passage covers 27 T cell receptor beta chains from one sample sequenced in a study of blood T cells in healthy people across ages. Alongside a J-beta primer mix, a sample-barcoded 5' primer served in a second PCR lasting about 7 to 12 cycles. TCRdb re-derived calls from the 5' RACE reads in MiXCR, one entry per CDR3 protein. Of some 670,000 distinct CDR3 sequences in the sample, around 50% are singletons; the top ten hold roughly 14%. Sequenced sample: blood. These receptors all stem from an elderly woman in good health.

This clonotype has just one count. The genes are TRBV11-3 and TRBJ2-1, with TRBD2 matching 8 bases. The CDR3 extends over 14 amino acids. J gave up 12 bases and V 0 bases, and 7 bases lay outside the gene matches. Germline CDR1 reads SGHNT; CDR2 reads YENEEA. CDR3 nucleotide sequence: TGTGCCAGCAGCTTAGATCCCGCGGGGGGTGGGCAGTTCTTC. Encoded protein: CASSLDPAGGGQFF.

Worth noting for this clonotype: This clone may be a read error of a much larger clone one base away. J is TRBJ1-4 and V is TRBV4-2; possibly TRBD1 for D (5 bases). From germline, CDR1 is LGHNA and CDR2 YNFKEQ. CDR3 size: 15 residues. V gave up 7 bases and J gave up 2 bases, with 14 bases separating them. CDR3 DNA sequence: TGTGCCAGCAAGGGGCAAGGTACTACTAATGAAAAACTGTTTTTT. This sequence encodes CASKGQGTTNEKLFF.

V is TRBV9 and J is TRBJ2-3; TRBD1 matches 7 bases. From germline, CDR1 is SGDLS and CDR2 YYNGEE. The CDR3 contains 15 residues. V lost 3 bases to trimming and J lost 2 bases; unmatched junction nucleotides: 6. CDR3 in amino acids: CASSARTGTTDTQYF. The DNA for the CDR3 is TGTGCCAGCAGCGCTCGGACAGGAACCACAGATACGCAGTATTTT.

The V gene is TRBV28, the J gene TRBJ2-1; 8 nucleotides align to TRBD2. The J call may not be correct, given that the DNA end is closer to TRBJ2-7. The length of the CDR3 is 16 residues. The germline V gene encodes CDR1 MDHEN and CDR2 SYDVKM. Here the CDR3 DNA reads TGTGCCAGCAGTTCCTCCGGGACTAGTGGGAGAAATGAGCAGTACTTC. It translates to CASSSSGTSGRNEQYF.

The chain carries TRBV7-3 and TRBJ1-6; possibly TRBD1 for D (5 bases). Germline V CDR1 and CDR2: SGHTA, FQGTGA. V was cut by 2 bases and J by 5 bases, with 7 bases left in between. The CDR3 covers 14 residues. The CDR3 reads CASSLATDNSPLHF. CDR3 DNA sequence: TGTGCCAGCAGCTTAGCGACAGATAATTCACCCCTCCACTTT.

This clonotype was counted between two and nine times. A read error may be the cause here, since a much bigger clone is one base away. The conserved final phenylalanine or tryptophan is absent from the CDR3, which likely points to a read error. This chain joins TRBV6-6 and TRBJ1-4; 8 positions match TRBD1. CDR1 MNHNY and CDR2 SVGAGI come from the germline V gene (reference sequence). The length of the CDR3 is 13 residues. V lost 6 bases, J lost 5 bases, and 2 bases stayed unmatched. CDR3 DNA sequence: TGTGCCAGCAGGGACAGGGAAAATGAAAAACTGTTTTTA. Amino acid sequence: CASRDRENEKLFL.

With regard to this clonotype: The junction and the germline gene differ at one end; a read error may be behind it. V is TRBV20-1 and J is TRBJ2-1, with 14 bases aligning to TRBD2. Germline V gene lookup returns CDR1 DFQATT and CDR2 SNEGSKA (reference sequence). This CDR3 is 17 amino acids long. The CDR3 loop is CSGSGTSGGYSHNEQFF. The DNA for the CDR3 is TGCAGTGGCTCCGGGACTAGCGGGGGCTACTCCCACAATGAGCAGTTCTTC.

The gene calls are TRBV7-2 and TRBJ2-1; TRBD1 or TRBD2 may be the D gene (6 bases each). The CDR3 has 13 amino acids. The V end lost 5 bases, the J end lost 7 bases, and 12 bases lay between the germline ends. Per germline, CDR1 SGHTA and CDR2 FQGNSA. CDR3 region: CASSLKGGNEQFF. The CDR3 DNA is TGTGCCAGCAGCCTAAAGGGGGGAAATGAGCAGTTCTTC. Variable domain in full (rest from reference TRBV7-2 and TRBJ2-1): GAGVSQSPSNKVTEKGKDVELRCDPISGHTALYWYRQSLGQGLEFLIYFQGNSAPDKSGLPSDRFSAERTGGSVSTLTIQRTQQEDSAVYLCASSLKGGNEQFFGPGTRLTVL.

Of note for this clonotype: A much larger clone differs from this one at a single base, so this may be a read error. The gene calls are TRBV7-2 and TRBJ2-3; TRBD2 might be the D (5 bases). Trimming left V 7 bases short and J 4 bases short, with 9 bases between. Germline V gene sequence: CDR1 SGHTA, CDR2 FQGNSA. There are 12 residues in the CDR3. This chain's CDR3 is CASNSGADTQYF. Written as DNA, the CDR3 is TGTGCCAGCAACTCCGGGGCAGATACGCAGTATTTT.

The genes are TRBV12-3 or TRBV12-4 and TRBJ1-4; the D is unclear. CDR3 size: 14 residues. V shed 2 bases and J shed 3 bases, with 7 bases lying between them. In DNA, the CDR3 is TGTGCCAGCAGTTTAAAACTTCCTAATGAAAAACTGTTTTTT. This encodes CASSLKLPNEKLFF.

The rearrangement joins TRBV29-1 to TRBJ2-7; the D gene could be TRBD1 or TRBD2 (6 bases each). The CDR3 sequence is 12 residues long. Per germline, CDR1 SQVTM and CDR2 ANQGSEA. V shed 0 bases and J shed 7 bases, with 10 bases lying between them. CDR3 residues: CSVEEAGQEQYF. CDR3 DNA: TGCAGCGTTGAAGAGGCGGGACAAGAGCAGTACTTC.

In this sample, this clonotype turned up a few times. The gene calls are TRBV7-2 and TRBJ2-1; the D call may be TRBD1 or TRBD2 (5 bases each). Trimming removed 2 bases from V and 7 bases from J, with 12 bases in between. The CDR3 contains 14 residues. Germline CDR1 is SGHTA and CDR2 is FQGNSA. The CDR3 nucleotides read TGTGCCAGCAGCTTATCCCCGGGGCTTAATGAGCAGTTCTTC. Translating it yields CASSLSPGLNEQFF.

This chain uses TRBV5-1 with TRBJ2-1; no clear D. Germline assignment: CDR1 SGHRS and CDR2 YFSETQ. The CDR3 has 12 residues. With 3 bases removed from V and 9 bases from J, the gap between germline ends came to 10 bases. The DNA for the CDR3 is TGCGCCAGCAGCTGGAAGCCCGGTGAGCAGTTCTTC. It codes for CASSWKPGEQFF.

There are many counts of this clonotype. The CDR3 nucleotides are TGTGCCAGCAGTGAAAGCGGGAGCCCCTACAATGAGCAGTTCTTC. Translating it yields CASSESGSPYNEQFF. The chain combines TRBV2 with TRBJ2-1, with TRBD2 identical over 8 bases. With 2 bases clipped from V and 2 bases from J, the junction kept 2 bases outside the gene matches. CDR1 and CDR2 (germline): SNHLY, FYNNEI. The CDR3 length is 15 residues. The whole variable domain, remainder taken from reference TRBV2 and TRBJ2-1, is EPEVTQTPSHQVTQMGQEVILRCVPISNHLYFYWYRQILGQKVEFLVSFYNNEISEKSEIFDDQFSVERPDGSNFTLKIRSTKLEDSAMYFCASSESGSPYNEQFFGPGTRLTVL.

About this clonotype: This may be a read error, as it is one base from a much larger clone. The chain is built from TRBV7-6 and TRBJ2-1; D may be TRBD2 (5 bases). Germline CDR1 SGHVS, CDR2 FNYEAQ. The CDR3 consists of 14 residues. CDR3 residues: CANSLAEGYNEQFF. The CDR3 nucleotides read TGTGCCAACAGCTTAGCAGAGGGTTACAATGAGCAGTTCTTC.

This clonotype was seen more than once but under ten times. The chain combines TRBV2 with TRBJ1-6; D remains unclear. V lost 4 bases and J 0 bases, leaving 7 bases between the germline ends. The germline V gene has CDR1 SNHLY and CDR2 FYNNEI. The CDR3 runs 15 residues. The CDR3 sequence is CASSGARSYNSPLHF. DNA of the CDR3: TGTGCCAGCAGTGGGGCACGCTCCTATAATTCACCCCTCCACTTT.

There are many counts of this clonotype. A read error may explain this, as a much larger clone is one base away. V is TRBV9 and J is TRBJ2-1; unclear D gene. The DNA end favors TRBJ2-7, so the J call may be wrong. In germline, CDR1 is SGDLS, CDR2 YYNGEE. The CDR3 extends over 15 amino acids. The CDR3, as DNA: TGTGCCAGCAGCGTAGACGGAAGCTCCTACAATGAGCAGTACTTC. Encoded protein: CASSVDGSSYNEQYF.

V gene TRBV6-6 combines with J gene TRBJ2-6; 9 bases line up with TRBD1. The CDR3 is 17 amino acids. Germline V gene data show CDR1 as MNHNY and CDR2 as SVGAGI (reference sequence). V dropped 7 bases and J dropped 4; count of bases not matched to a gene: 11. The CDR3 DNA is TGTGCCAGCAACGACGGGACAGGGTCCTTCGGGGCCAACGTCCTGACTTTC. It specifies CASNDGTGSFGANVLTF.

About this clonotype: A much larger clone lies a single base off, so this may be a read error. The chain uses TRBV5-1 and TRBJ2-7, with D possibly being TRBD2 (5 bases). The CDR3 length is 16 residues. V lost 0 bases and J lost 0, with 13 bases in between. Germline CDR1 is SGHRS and CDR2 is YFSETQ. As DNA, the CDR3 is TGCGCCAGCAGCTTGGCCCCGAGTGGGAGCTCCTACGAGCAGTACTTC. It encodes CASSLAPSGSSYEQYF.

Concerning this clonotype: This could be a read error, since a much larger clone is one nucleotide away. The rearrangement links TRBV5-1 to TRBJ2-3; D possibly corresponds to TRBD1 (6 bases). Germline V gene sequence: CDR1 SGHRS, CDR2 YFSETQ. The CDR3 consists of 15 residues. This CDR3 is CAGSHDRPGTDTQYF. DNA for the CDR3: TGCGCCGGCAGCCACGACAGGCCGGGGACAGATACGCAGTATTTT.

This clonotype was seen repeatedly, ten times or more. The rearrangement links TRBV2 to TRBJ2-3; 7 bases are shared with TRBD1. Trimming took 9 bases from V and 2 from J; bases not matched to a gene: 5. The CDR3 totals 13 residues. The V gene's germline CDR1 is SNHLY and CDR2 FYNNEI. The chain's CDR3 is CASYRGYTDTQYF. The CDR3 region has the DNA TGTGCCAGTTACAGGGGCTACACAGATACGCAGTATTTT.

This clonotype was picked up one time. The chain has TRBV20-1 and TRBJ2-5; weak D call: TRBD2 (6 bases). V was clipped by 6 bases and J by 2 bases, with 16 bases between them. The CDR3 runs to 14 residues. CDR1 DFQATT and CDR2 SNEGSKA come from the germline V gene (reference sequence). The CDR3 DNA follows: TGCAGTGCCGCTACTAGCCTCCGACAAGAGACCCAGTACTTC. Its protein is CSAATSLRQETQYF.

The chain carries TRBV7-2 and TRBJ1-1, with D possibly being TRBD1 (5 bases). The V and J ends lost 0 bases and 4 bases respectively, with 12 bases between them. The CDR3 has 15 amino acids. Germline loops: CDR1 SGHTA, CDR2 FQGNSA. The CDR3 nucleotides are TGTGCCAGCAGCTTAGCGCGGGGGTCTGGCACTGAAGCTTTCTTT. As protein: CASSLARGSGTEAFF.

As DNA, the CDR3 is TGCAGTGGTAGCGGGAGCCACAATGAGCAGTTCTTC. It encodes CSGSGSHNEQFF. This chain joins TRBV20-1 and TRBJ2-1; 9 bases match TRBD2. This CDR3 contains 12 residues. V gave up 7 bases and J gave up 5 bases; unmatched junction bases: 3. In germline, CDR1 is DFQATT, CDR2 SNEGSKA (reference sequence).

J is TRBJ2-4 and V is TRBV20-1, with 9 nucleotides matching TRBD2. V lost 1 base and J lost 6; bases outside the gene matches: 4. This CDR3 is 14 amino acids long. CDR1 and CDR2 (germline): DFQATT, SNEGSKA (reference sequence). The CDR3 protein is CSARGRLAVNIQYF. CDR3 nucleotides: TGCAGTGCTAGAGGTAGACTAGCGGTAAACATTCAGTACTTC.

This clonotype was observed at least ten times. This may stem from a read error, because a much larger clone lies one nucleotide away. This rearrangement joins TRBV6-6 to TRBJ2-7; 7 bases are a match to TRBD1. From germline, CDR1 is MNHNY and CDR2 SVGAGI (reference sequence). There are 14 residues in the CDR3. The CDR3 region has the DNA TGTGCCAGCAGTGACTCGACAGGGCGCTACGAGCAGTACTTC. Amino acids: CASSDSTGRYEQYF.

There are a few counts of this clonotype. V gene TRBV29-1 combines with J gene TRBJ2-1; TRBD2 aligns across 8 bases. The germline CDR1 and CDR2 sequences are SQVTM and ANQGSEA. V gave up 8 bases and J gave up 8 bases; unmatched junction bases: 17. This CDR3 has 15 amino acids. The CDR3 is CSLLSPGRAVDEQFF. CDR3 sequence (DNA): TGCAGCCTCCTTTCCCCCGGGAGGGCAGTTGATGAGCAGTTCTTC.